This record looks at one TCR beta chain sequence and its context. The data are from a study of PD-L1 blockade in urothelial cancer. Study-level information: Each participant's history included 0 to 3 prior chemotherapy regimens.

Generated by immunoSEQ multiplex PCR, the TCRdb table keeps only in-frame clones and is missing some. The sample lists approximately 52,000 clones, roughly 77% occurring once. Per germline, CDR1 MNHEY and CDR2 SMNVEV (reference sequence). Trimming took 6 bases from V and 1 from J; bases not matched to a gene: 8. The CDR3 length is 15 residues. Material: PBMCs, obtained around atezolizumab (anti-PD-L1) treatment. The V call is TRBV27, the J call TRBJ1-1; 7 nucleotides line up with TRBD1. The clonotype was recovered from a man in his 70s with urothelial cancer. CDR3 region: CASSHLYRGNTEAFF. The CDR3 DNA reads TGTGCCAGCAGCCATCTCTACAGGGGGAACACTGAAGCTTTCTTT.